The next 30 T cell receptor beta chains were all read from a single sample in a study of control samples from healthy donors and cancer patients (dated by TCRdb to the early 2020s). The library was produced with the immunoSEQ multiplex PCR assay. TCRdb limited this immuneACCESS table to in-frame rearrangements with V and J called. A share of clones is missing; checked studies link under half to unresolved V genes, and the rest is unexplained. The sample includes roughly 47,000 clones, with 80% to 90% observed a single time. Of the sample, approximately 10% falls within the top ten clones. Material for sequencing was PBMCs. Source of these receptors: a woman aged 55 to 70 with lung cancer.

The gene calls are TRBV4-1 and TRBJ2-5; D perhaps matches TRBD2 (5 bases). The CDR3 sequence is 15 residues long. Germline CDR1 is MGHRA and CDR2 is YSYEKL. Trimming removed 0 bases from V and 5 bases from J, with 13 bases in between. The CDR3 loop is CASSQEPGLGETQYF. CDR3 sequence (DNA): TGCGCCAGCAGCCAAGAACCGGGGTTGGGTGAGACCCAGTACTTC.

The genes are TRBV5-6 and TRBJ1-2; no clear D gene. CDR3 size: 12 residues. Germline-derived CDR1 and CDR2 are SGHDT and YYEEEE. V was trimmed by 2 bases and J by 5 bases, leaving 7 bases between them. The DNA for the CDR3 is TGTGCCAGCAGCTTATCAGGATATGGCTACACCTTC. Translated, it gives CASSLSGYGYTF.

Of note for this clone: The same CDR3 also results from other DNA sequences found in this sample. The rearrangement uses TRBV10-1 and TRBJ1-6; D is possibly TRBD1 (5 bases). Germline V gene sequence: CDR1 WNHNN, CDR2 SYGVQD (reference sequence). V lost 5 bases, J lost 7 bases, and 12 bases lay in between. The CDR3 has 14 residues. DNA for the CDR3: TGCGCCAGCAGTAGGACACGGATCAATTCACCCCTCCACTTT. Translating gives CASSRTRINSPLHF.

As for this clone: The sample holds other DNA sequences that translate to the same CDR3. V usage is TRBV4-3 and J usage is TRBJ2-5; D unresolved. The CDR3 has 13 residues. Looked up from germline, CDR1 is LGHNA and CDR2 is YSLEER. Trimming left V 0 bases short and J 3 bases short, with 5 bases between. CDR3 protein: CASSQDREETQYF. The CDR3 DNA is TGCGCCAGCAGCCAAGACCGGGAAGAGACCCAGTACTTC.

The chain joins TRBV2 to TRBJ2-7; D remains ambiguous. Per germline, CDR1 SNHLY and CDR2 FYNNEI. This CDR3 has 14 residues. The germline V and J ends were trimmed by 6 bases and 2 bases, with 14 bases remaining between them. CDR3: CASSFPASAYEQYF. DNA for the CDR3: TGTGCCAGCAGCTTCCCGGCAAGCGCCTACGAGCAGTACTTC.

V is TRBV5-4 and J is TRBJ1-4, with 7 nucleotides matching TRBD1. The CDR3 runs 14 residues. The J segment lost 6 bases and the V segment lost 5 bases, leaving 7 bases of the junction unmatched. Germline CDR1 reads SGHNT; CDR2 reads YYREEE (reference sequence). The CDR3: CASRPDRVDEKLFF. DNA for the CDR3: TGTGCCAGCAGACCCGACAGGGTGGATGAAAAACTGTTTTTT.

The V and J genes are TRBV6-2 or TRBV6-3 and TRBJ1-6; no definite D call. The CDR3 runs 14 residues. Germline V gene data show CDR1 as MNHEY and CDR2 as SVGEGT. With 4 bases removed from V and 4 bases from J, the gap between germline ends came to 8 bases. CDR3 sequence (DNA): TGTGCCAGCAGTTTTAACGGATATAATTCACCCCTCCACTTT. Translated, it gives CASSFNGYNSPLHF.

The chain has TRBV28 and TRBJ1-5; D uncertain. The V gene lost 10 bases and the J gene lost 1 base, with 14 bases spanning the gap. This CDR3 spans 14 amino acids. Germline V CDR1 and CDR2: MDHEN, SYDVKM. The CDR3 is CATHFIGSNQPQHF. CDR3 DNA sequence: TGTGCCACACATTTTATAGGAAGCAATCAGCCCCAGCATTTT. The full variable domain, rest sourced from reference TRBV28 and TRBJ1-5, is DVKVTQSSRYLVKRTGEKVFLECVQDMDHENMFWYRQDPGLGLRLIYFSYDVKMKEKGDIPEGYSVSREKKERFSLILESASTNQTSMYLCATHFIGSNQPQHFGDGTRLSIL.

This clone was counted a single time. The chain links TRBV28 to TRBJ2-1; TRBD2 is a possible D gene (5 bases). The length of the CDR3 is 15 residues. Germline CDR1 is MDHEN and CDR2 is SYDVKM. Trimming removed 6 bases from V and 4 bases from J, with 16 bases in between. The chain's CDR3 is CASRHTIEGYNEQFF. The CDR3 DNA reads TGTGCCAGCAGACATACAATCGAGGGATACAATGAGCAGTTCTTC.

A word on this clone: Relative to the germline gene, one junction end is altered; a read error may explain this. The gene calls are TRBV5-1 and TRBJ2-7; 8 positions match TRBD1. The V gene's germline CDR1 is SGHRS and CDR2 YFSETQ. The CDR3 has 12 amino acids. CDR3 loop: CASSLEGDRGDF. CDR3 coding DNA: TGCGCCAGCAGCTTGGAAGGAGACAGGGGTGACTTC.

The V call is TRBV7-9, the J call TRBJ2-3, with D perhaps TRBD2 (6 bases). The CDR3 contains 16 residues. Trimming cost V 5 bases and J 2 bases, with 17 bases left between them. Per germline, CDR1 SEHNR and CDR2 FQNEAQ (reference sequence). CDR3 DNA sequence: TGTGCCAGCAGCCCCCCGGCTAGCGAGATCACAGATACGCAGTATTTT. Protein: CASSPPASEITDTQYF.

The chain combines TRBV9 with TRBJ2-1, with TRBD1 as a possible D gene (6 bases). CDR1 and CDR2 from the germline V gene are SGDLS and YYNGEE. CDR3 length: 15 residues. The V end lost 3 bases, the J end lost 5 bases, and 15 bases lay between the germline ends. DNA of the CDR3: TGTGCCAGCAGCGCGAATCCGGGACAAGACAATGAGCAGTTCTTC. This sequence encodes CASSANPGQDNEQFF. The variable domain in full, completed from reference TRBV9 and TRBJ2-1, reads DSGVTQTPKHLITATGQRVTLRCSPRSGDLSVYWYQQSLDQGLQFLIQYYNGEERAKGNILERFSAQQFPDLHSELNLSSLELGDSALYFCASSANPGQDNEQFFGPGTRLTVL.

V usage is TRBV14 and J usage is TRBJ2-7; D unresolved. The CDR3 is 16 amino acids. Germline CDR1 is SGHDN and CDR2 is FVKESK. V was cut by 1 base and J by 0 bases, with 13 bases left in between. CDR3 protein: CASSQGGVLSSYEQYF. CDR3 in DNA: TGTGCCAGCAGCCAAGGTGGGGTGTTAAGCTCCTACGAGCAGTACTTC.

This clone occurred once. V and J are TRBV25-1 and TRBJ2-7, with 10 bases fitting TRBD2. Trimming cost V 3 bases and J 1 base; bases outside gene matches: 9. Germline lookup yields CDR1 MGHDK and CDR2 SYGVNS. The CDR3 spans 17 residues. CDR3 in amino acids: CASSDPGLAGESYEQYF. CDR3 nucleotide sequence: TGTGCCAGCAGTGACCCGGGGCTAGCGGGAGAGTCCTACGAGCAGTACTTC.

The rearrangement links TRBV7-2 to TRBJ1-5; TRBD1 agrees at 8 bases. The V and J ends lost 1 base and 4 bases, in that order; junction bases with no gene match: 6. The CDR3 is made up of 16 amino acids. CDR1 and CDR2 (germline): SGHTA, FQGNSA. CDR3 bases: TGTGCCAGCAGCTTAGACGGGACAGGCTTAAATCAGCCCCAGCATTTT. Its protein product is CASSLDGTGLNQPQHF. Based on the CDR3 plus reference TRBV7-2 and TRBJ1-5, the full variable domain is GAGVSQSPSNKVTEKGKDVELRCDPISGHTALYWYRQSLGQGLEFLIYFQGNSAPDKSGLPSDRFSAERTGGSVSTLTIQRTQQEDSAVYLCASSLDGTGLNQPQHFGDGTRLSIL.

The rearrangement links TRBV11-3 to TRBJ1-2; a weak D match, TRBD1 (6 bases). V shed 3 bases and J shed 8 bases, with 7 bases lying between them. This CDR3 comprises 11 residues. The germline V gene encodes CDR1 SGHNT and CDR2 YENEEA. CDR3 sequence reads: CASSFGGGYTF. CDR3 coding DNA: TGTGCCAGCAGCTTCGGGGGCGGCTACACCTTC.

V gene TRBV27 combines with J gene TRBJ2-1, with unresolved D. The CDR3 spans 13 residues. The V end was cut by 6 bases, the J end by 7 bases, with 13 bases between. CDR1 and CDR2 from the germline V gene are MNHEY and SMNVEV (reference sequence). The CDR3 protein is CASRLVYGNEQFF. CDR3 in DNA: TGTGCCAGCAGATTGGTCTACGGGAATGAGCAGTTCTTC.

V gene TRBV4-3 combines with J gene TRBJ1-5; D call uncertain. The germline V and J ends were trimmed by 1 base and 5 bases, with 6 bases remaining between them. CDR3 length equals 13 residues. CDR1 is LGHNA, CDR2 YSLEER, per germline. CDR3 amino acids: CASSQGLDQPQHF. The DNA for the CDR3 is TGCGCCAGCAGCCAAGGGTTAGATCAGCCCCAGCATTTT.

V gene TRBV30 combines with J gene TRBJ1-5; tentatively, D is TRBD1 (5 bases). The V and J ends lost 0 bases and 7 bases respectively, with 10 bases between them. The CDR3 is 13 amino acids. CDR1 and CDR2 (germline): GTSNPN, SVGIG (reference sequence). CDR3 bases: TGTGCCTGGAGTGTTTCAGGGCGGCAGCCCCAGCATTTT. It is translated as CAWSVSGRQPQHF.

Only a few counts were recorded for this clone. This rearrangement joins TRBV10-3 to TRBJ2-1; D call uncertain. This CDR3 is 11 amino acids long. The V end lost 5 bases, the J end lost 7 bases, and 6 bases lay between the germline ends. Germline V gene data show CDR1 as ENHRY and CDR2 as SYGVKD. The CDR3 nucleotides are TGTGCCATCAGTAGTGGGAATGAGCAGTTCTTC. Protein product: CAISSGNEQFF.

The chain employs TRBV6-5 and TRBJ2-1; 8 bases agree with TRBD2. Germline values: CDR1 MNHEY, CDR2 SVGAGI. The CDR3 runs 12 residues. After removal of 5 bases from V and 9 bases from J, the junction contained 3 bases not matched to a gene. The CDR3: CASSPLAGEQFF. DNA for the CDR3: TGTGCCAGCAGTCCCCTAGCGGGTGAGCAGTTCTTC.

This chain uses TRBV6-4 with TRBJ1-1, with D possibly TRBD1 on 6 matching bases. V was shortened by 8 bases and J by 3 bases, with 22 bases between the two germline ends. The germline gives CDR1 MRHNA, CDR2 SNTAGT. This CDR3 contains 16 residues. The CDR3 region is CASLTTGTSGHTEAFF. The CDR3 DNA sequence: TGTGCCAGCCTAACCACCGGGACATCCGGACACACTGAAGCTTTCTTT.

The V gene is TRBV4-1, the J gene TRBJ1-3; D is ambiguous. CDR1 is MGHRA and CDR2 is YSYEKL in the germline V gene. V was cut by 1 base and J by 2 bases, with 12 bases left in between. CDR3 size: 16 residues. The CDR3 coding sequence is TGCGCCAGCAGCCAAGGCGTCAATCTGCCTGGAAACACCATATATTTT. This translates into CASSQGVNLPGNTIYF.

The CDR3 protein is CATSDPGLAGQSEQFF. In DNA, the CDR3 is TGTGCCACCAGTGACCCTGGACTAGCGGGTCAAAGTGAGCAGTTCTTC. The chain links TRBV24-1 to TRBJ2-1; TRBD2 matches 11 bases. The J segment lost 9 bases and the V segment lost 4 bases, leaving 10 bases of the junction unmatched. The CDR3 loop spans 16 amino acids. CDR1 KGHDR and CDR2 SFDVKD come from the germline V gene.

The V and J genes are TRBV10-3 and TRBJ2-1; 8 bases are shared with TRBD2. The CDR3 loop spans 12 amino acids. Losses at the gene ends were 7 bases for V and 6 bases for J; bases not matched to a gene: 2. CDR1 is ENHRY and CDR2 is SYGVKD in the germline V gene. CDR3 bases: TGTGCCATCACTGGGACTAGCAATGAGCAGTTCTTC. Its translation: CAITGTSNEQFF.

The chain employs TRBV11-3 and TRBJ2-1, with TRBD2 matching 9 bases. The CDR3 has 16 amino acids. Trimming cost V 1 base and J 7 bases; bases outside gene matches: 8. Germline assignment: CDR1 SGHNT and CDR2 YENEEA. The CDR3 region is CASSLGWREGANEQFF. The CDR3 nucleotides are TGTGCCAGCAGCTTAGGGTGGCGGGAGGGCGCAAATGAGCAGTTCTTC.

The chain links TRBV20-1 to TRBJ1-5, with D uncertain. The germline V gene encodes CDR1 DFQATT and CDR2 SNEGSKA (reference sequence). The CDR3 runs to 12 residues. V was cut by 4 bases and J by 7 bases, with 11 bases left in between. The CDR3 nucleotides are TGCAGTGCTAATGAGGGCGACCAGCCCCAGCATTTT. This encodes CSANEGDQPQHF.

The chain combines TRBV4-3 with TRBJ2-3, with D unclear. CDR1 and CDR2 from the germline V gene are LGHNA and YSLEER. The CDR3 sequence is 14 residues long. V shed 5 bases and J shed 3 bases, with 12 bases lying between them. The CDR3 spells CASSARRKTDTQYF. Here the CDR3 DNA reads TGCGCCAGCAGCGCGCGGAGAAAGACAGATACGCAGTATTTT.

The genes are TRBV9 and TRBJ2-3; D perhaps matches TRBD1 (5 bases). V was pared by 0 bases and J by 0 bases, with 11 bases between. Germline CDR1 is SGDLS and CDR2 is YYNGEE. The CDR3 consists of 16 residues. CDR3 amino acids: CASSVGGRVSTDTQYF. DNA for the CDR3: TGTGCCAGCAGCGTAGGGGGCAGAGTAAGCACAGATACGCAGTATTTT.

The rearrangement uses TRBV3-1 (or the pseudogene TRBV3-2) and TRBJ2-7; D is unclear. Looked up from germline, CDR1 is LGHDT and CDR2 is YNNKEL (reference sequence). V was clipped by 5 bases and J by 0 bases, with 11 bases between them. There are 14 residues in the CDR3. As DNA, the CDR3 is TGTGCCAGCAGCACCCCAGCGAGCTCCTACGAGCAGTACTTC. It yields the protein CASSTPASSYEQYF.